This TCR beta chain was retrieved from a study of blood T cell repertoires in COVID-19. Background on the study: Samples of COVID-19 (acute and convalescent) were obtained from the United States, Italy and Spain.

Measured with immunoSEQ multiplex PCR; TCRdb has only the in-frame clones, and not every one. The sample lists some 220,000 clones; about 90% were seen once. Input material: peripheral blood. The sequence was obtained from a young woman who had recovered from COVID-19.

This CDR3 reads CASSESSGYGYTF. The CDR3, as DNA: TGTGCCAGCAGTGAAAGCTCGGGTTATGGCTACACCTTC. V and J are TRBV6-1 and TRBJ1-2; D gene uncertain. Looked up from germline, CDR1 is MNHNS and CDR2 is SASEGT. V was clipped by 2 bases and J by 5 bases, with 9 bases between them. The CDR3 totals 13 residues.